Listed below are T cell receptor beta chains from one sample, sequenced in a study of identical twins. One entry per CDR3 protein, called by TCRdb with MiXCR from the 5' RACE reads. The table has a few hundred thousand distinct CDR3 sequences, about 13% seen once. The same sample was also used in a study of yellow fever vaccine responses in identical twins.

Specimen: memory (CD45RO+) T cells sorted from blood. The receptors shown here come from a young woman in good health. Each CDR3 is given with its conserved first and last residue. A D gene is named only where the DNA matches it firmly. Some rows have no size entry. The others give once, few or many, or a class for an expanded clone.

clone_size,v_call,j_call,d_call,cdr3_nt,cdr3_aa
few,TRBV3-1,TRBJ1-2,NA,TGTGCCAGCACCCCCCGGGGTGACTATGGCTACACCTTC,CASTPRGDYGYTF
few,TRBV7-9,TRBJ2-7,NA,TGTGCCAGCAGCGCATCCGGCCGGGACGAGCAGTACTTC,CASSASGRDEQYF
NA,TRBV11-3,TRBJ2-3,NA,TGTGCCAGCAGCTTAGAACCGGGACATACGCAGTATTTT,CASSLEPGHTQYF
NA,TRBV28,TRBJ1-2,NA,TGTGCCAGCAGAAAAACAGGGTTGGCCTATGGCTACACCTTC,CASRKTGLAYGYTF
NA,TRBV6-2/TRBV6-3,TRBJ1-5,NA,TGTGCCAGCAGTTACTCTTCGATCAATCAGCCCCAGCATTTT,CASSYSSINQPQHF
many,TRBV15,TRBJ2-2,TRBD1,TGTGCCACCAGCAGGCAGGGGGCCAGCACCGGGGAGCTGTTTTTT,CATSRQGASTGELFF
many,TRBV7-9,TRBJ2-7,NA,TGTGCCAGCGCCGGGAATGACTGGTACGAGCAGTACTTC,CASAGNDWYEQYF
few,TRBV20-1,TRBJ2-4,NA,TGCAGTGCTCCTAGACAGCAATTAAACATTCAGTACTTC,CSAPRQQLNIQYF
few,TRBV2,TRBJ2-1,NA,TGTGCCAGCAGCGTCCGGGACTTTTACAATGAGCAGTTCTTC,CASSVRDFYNEQFF
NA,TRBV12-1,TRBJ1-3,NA,TGTGCCAGCAGCTTTGGACACCTCAAGACTGGAAACACCATATATTTT,CASSFGHLKTGNTIYF
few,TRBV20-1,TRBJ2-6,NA,TGCAGTGCTAGCGTCCCGACGGAGAGGGTAGGGGCCAACGTCCTGACTTTC,CSASVPTERVGANVLTF
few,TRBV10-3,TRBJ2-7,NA,TGTGCCATCAGCCCGGACGGATGGTACGAGCAGTACTTC,CAISPDGWYEQYF
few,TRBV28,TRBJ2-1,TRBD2,TGTGCCAGCTCCGGGACTAGCGGGATTAGGAATGAGCAGTTCTTC,CASSGTSGIRNEQFF
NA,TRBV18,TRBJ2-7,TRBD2,TGTGCCAGCTCACCGGGACTAGCGGGTTCCTCCTACGAGCAGTACTTC,CASSPGLAGSSYEQYF
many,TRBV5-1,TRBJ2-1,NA,TGCGCCAGCAGGCCGGACTCTCGGGGGTCCTACAATGAGCAGTTCTTC,CASRPDSRGSYNEQFF
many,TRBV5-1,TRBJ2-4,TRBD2,TGCGCCAGCAGCTTGACTAGCGAGGCCAAAAACATTCAGTACTTC,CASSLTSEAKNIQYF
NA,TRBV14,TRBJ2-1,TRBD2,TGTGCCAGCAGCCTACGGAGGACTAGCGGGATGTACAATGAGCAGTTCTTC,CASSLRRTSGMYNEQFF
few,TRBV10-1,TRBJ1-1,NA,TGCGCCAGCAGTGAAGGAGACACTGAAGCTTTCTTT,CASSEGDTEAFF
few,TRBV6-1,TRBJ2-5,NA,TGTGCCAGCACTGCAATTGTTGGTGGCTCAGAGACCCAGTACTTC,CASTAIVGGSETQYF
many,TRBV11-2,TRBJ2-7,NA,TGTGCCAGCAGCTTAGGGCGGCAGGAGTCTTTCTTC,CASSLGRQESFF
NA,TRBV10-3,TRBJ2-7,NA,TGTGCCATCAGTGACTTTCGGCGGGGATCCGACGAGCAGTACTTC,CAISDFRRGSDEQYF
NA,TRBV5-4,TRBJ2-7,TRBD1,TGTGCCAGCAGCCGACAGGGGGTAGGGGAGCAGTACTTC,CASSRQGVGEQYF
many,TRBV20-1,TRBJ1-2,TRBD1,TGCAGTGCTGTGCCGGGACAGGGCTATGGCTACACCTTC,CSAVPGQGYGYTF
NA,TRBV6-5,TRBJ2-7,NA,TGTGCCAGCAGTTACTCGACGGTAGCGATGGGTTACGAGCAGTACTTC,CASSYSTVAMGYEQYF
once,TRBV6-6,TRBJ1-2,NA,TGTGCCAGCAGTCCCGCAGACCGCTATGGCTACACCTTC,CASSPADRYGYTF
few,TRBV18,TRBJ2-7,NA,TGTGCCAGCTCACCCTCGAGGGGCACCTACGAGCAGTACTTC,CASSPSRGTYEQYF
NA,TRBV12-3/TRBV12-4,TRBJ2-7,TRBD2,TGTGCCAGCAGCCCCGGACTAGCGGGAGGACCAAGCTCCTACGAGCAGTACTTC,CASSPGLAGGPSSYEQYF
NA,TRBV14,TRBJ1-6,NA,TGTGCCAGCAGCCAATGGGAGAGAAATTCACCCCTCCACTTT,CASSQWERNSPLHF
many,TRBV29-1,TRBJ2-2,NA,TGCAGCGCTGCCAGGGGGGGTAACACCGGGGAGCTGTTTTTT,CSAARGGNTGELFF
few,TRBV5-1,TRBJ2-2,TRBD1,TGCGCCAGCAGCCTTCGTCGACAGGGAAGCACCGGGGAGCTGTTTTTT,CASSLRRQGSTGELFF
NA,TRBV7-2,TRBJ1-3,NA,TGTGCCAGCAGCCACCCTCGCTACTCTTCTGGAAACACCATATATTTT,CASSHPRYSSGNTIYF
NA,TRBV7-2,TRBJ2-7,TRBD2,TGTGCCAGCAGACTAAGCGGGACCCACTACGAGCAGTACTTC,CASRLSGTHYEQYF
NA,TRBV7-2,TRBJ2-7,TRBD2,TGTGCCAGCAGCTTAGGGCTAGCGGGAGGAAAGGAGCAGTACTTC,CASSLGLAGGKEQYF
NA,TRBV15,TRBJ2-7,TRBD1,TGTGCCTCCAGCATCGGAGGGGACAGGGGTGGCGAGCAGTACTTC,CASSIGGDRGGEQYF
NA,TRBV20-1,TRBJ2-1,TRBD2,TGCAGTGCTAGTCCACTAGCGGGAGTTGGTAATGAGCAGTTCTTC,CSASPLAGVGNEQFF
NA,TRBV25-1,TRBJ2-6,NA,TGTGCCAGCAGTGATCGGGCCGGGACGGGCCGCTCTGGGCCCAACGTCCTGACTTTC,CASSDRAGTGRSGPNVLTF
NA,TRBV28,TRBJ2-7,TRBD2,TGTGCCAGCAGTTGGACTAGCGGGAGCCCCTACGAGCAGTACTTC,CASSWTSGSPYEQYF
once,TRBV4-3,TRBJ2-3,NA,TGCGCCAGCAGCTCCCCTAGTCCTGGAGATACGCAGTATTTT,CASSSPSPGDTQYF
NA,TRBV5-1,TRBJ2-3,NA,TGCGCCAGCAGCCTCGATTCCAGACTAGTCCCAGATACGCAGTATTTT,CASSLDSRLVPDTQYF
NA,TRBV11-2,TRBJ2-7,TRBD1,TGTGCCAGCAGCTCCAACAGGGGGAACAACGAGCAGTACTTC,CASSSNRGNNEQYF
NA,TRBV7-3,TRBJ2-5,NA,TGTGCCAGCAGCCCGGGGGGCGGGGGTCCGTTGACCCAGTACTTC,CASSPGGGGPLTQYF
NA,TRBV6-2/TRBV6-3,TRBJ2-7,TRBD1,TGTGCCAGCAGACCAGGACAGGCCTACGAGCAGTACTTC,CASRPGQAYEQYF
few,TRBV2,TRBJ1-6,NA,TGTGCCAGCGGACCCGGGGGTAATTCACCCCTCCACTTT,CASGPGGNSPLHF
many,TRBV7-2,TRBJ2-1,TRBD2,TGTGCCAGCAGCTTAGTCGGGCTAGCGGGAGATGAGCAGTTCTTC,CASSLVGLAGDEQFF
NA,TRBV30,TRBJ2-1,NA,TGTGCCTGGAGTGCCGGGACGGGGAATGAGCAGTTCTTC,CAWSAGTGNEQFF
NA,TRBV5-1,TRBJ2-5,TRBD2,TGCGCCAGCAGCTCTGCGGGGGGCCGACAAGAGACCCAGTACTTC,CASSSAGGRQETQYF
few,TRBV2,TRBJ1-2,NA,TGTGCCAGCAGTGAAGCGCTAGGAGCCGATAACTATGGCTACACCTTC,CASSEALGADNYGYTF
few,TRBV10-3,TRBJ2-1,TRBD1,TGTGCCATCAGCGGACAGGAATGGAGCAATGAGCAGTTCTTC,CAISGQEWSNEQFF
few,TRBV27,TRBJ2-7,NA,TGTGCCAGCAGTTTGGCATGGGACACCTCCTACGAGCAGTACTTC,CASSLAWDTSYEQYF
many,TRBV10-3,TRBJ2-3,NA,TGTGCCATCAGTGAGTCTCGGGGGCTCACAGATACGCAGTATTTT,CAISESRGLTDTQYF
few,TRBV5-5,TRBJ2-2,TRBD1,TGTGCCAGCAGCACTGGGTCCAGGGGGCTTGGCACCGGGGAGCTGTTTTTT,CASSTGSRGLGTGELFF
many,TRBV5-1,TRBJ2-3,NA,TGTGCCAGCAGCTTGGGTGGATACACAGATACGCAGTATTTT,CASSLGGYTDTQYF
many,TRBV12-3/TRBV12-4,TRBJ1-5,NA,TGTGCCAGCTCGTGGGGGGGCAATCAGCCCCAGCATTTT,CASSWGGNQPQHF
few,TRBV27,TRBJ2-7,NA,TGTGCCAGCAGTTTACAGATTACCTACGAGCAGTACTTC,CASSLQITYEQYF
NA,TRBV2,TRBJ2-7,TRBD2,TGTGCCAGCGGAGGTATTAGACTAGCGGGGGTCCGGAGCTCCTACGAGCAGTACTTC,CASGGIRLAGVRSSYEQYF
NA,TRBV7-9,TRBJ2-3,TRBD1,TGTGCCAGCAGCCCGGATGACAGGGGGAGCACAGATACGCAGTATTTT,CASSPDDRGSTDTQYF
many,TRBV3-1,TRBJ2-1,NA,TGTGCCAGCAGCCAAGCTGGAGGTCAGACAAGTGAGCAGTTCTTC,CASSQAGGQTSEQFF
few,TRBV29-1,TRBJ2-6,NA,TGCAGCGCCACGGTAGGGGCCAACGTCCTGACTTTC,CSATVGANVLTF
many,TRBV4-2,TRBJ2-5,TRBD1,TGTGCCAGCAGCCCGACAGGGTTAGAGACCCAGTACTTC,CASSPTGLETQYF
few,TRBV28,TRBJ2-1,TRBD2,TGTGCCAGCAGCCCCTCAAAGACTAGCGGAGAGCAGTTCTTC,CASSPSKTSGEQFF